The TCR beta chain described here comes from a study of regulatory T cells in long-lasting Graves disease. Arm-PCR of CDR3 regions and iRepertoire HTBI primers were the basis on which TCR beta libraries were built. Each CDR3 protein is one row after TCRdb ran MiXCR on the multiplex PCR reads. Of 400,000 to 500,000 distinct CDR3 sequences listed, roughly 21% are singletons. The CDR3 runs to 13 residues. Germline V gene lookup returns CDR1 MGHRA and CDR2 YSYEKL. The ends were cut back, 2 bases at V and 7 bases at J, with 12 bases in the middle. Time point reported: persistent/refractory GD, antithyroid drugs over 5 years with positive TRAb. PBMCs provided the RNA from which the TCR library was made.

The sequencing here drew on peripheral blood mononuclear cells (PBMCs), taken when the disease was refractory, from a patient treated with antithyroid drugs. V and J are TRBV4-1 and TRBJ2-7; D is uncertain. The TCR comes from a female donor with Graves disease. For the CDR3, the DNA is TGCGCCAGCAGCCAACTCTCATGGGGTGAGCAGTACTTC. This codes for CASSQLSWGEQYF.